One and the same sample provided the 13 T cell receptor beta chains below, sequenced in a study of shared clonotypes between healthy human individuals. Profiled with immunoSEQ multiplex PCR; TCRdb holds only in-frame clones, not every one. The sample comprises about 380,000 clones, roughly 96% of which are singletons, and more than 0.3% rests with the top ten. Material for sequencing was memory CD8+ T cells sorted from blood. Subset reported: CD45RO+ cells pooled with CCR7-negative TemRA cells. Every receptor here comes from a man aged 25 to 40 in good health.

The V and J genes are TRBV28 and TRBJ1-5; D possibly corresponds to TRBD1 (5 bases). The germline V gene encodes CDR1 MDHEN and CDR2 SYDVKM. The CDR3 spans 16 residues. Trimming cost V 1 base and J 7 bases, with 17 bases left between them. This CDR3 is CASSLYGGAGRQPQHF. The DNA for the CDR3 is TGTGCCAGCAGTTTATACGGCGGGGCAGGGAGGCAGCCCCAGCATTTT.

J is TRBJ2-7 and V is TRBV4-1; D not resolved. The germline V gene has CDR1 MGHRA and CDR2 YSYEKL. The CDR3 is 14 residues long. Between the trimmed V and J ends, which lost 1 base and 0 bases, there was a span of 7 bases. CDR3 nucleotide sequence: TGCGCCAGCAGCCAAGTGGCCATCTCCTACGAGCAGTACTTC. The encoded protein is CASSQVAISYEQYF.

The chain recombines TRBV28 with TRBJ2-3, with 7 bases aligning to TRBD2. This CDR3 comprises 16 residues. Germline lookup yields CDR1 MDHEN and CDR2 SYDVKM. With V trimmed by 4 bases and J by 0 bases, 7 bases remained unmatched. In DNA form, the CDR3 reads TGTGCCAGCAGTTCCCTTGGGGGAGGGAGCACAGATACGCAGTATTTT. It is translated as CASSSLGGGSTDTQYF.

The J gene is TRBJ2-7, the V gene TRBV9; TRBD2 agrees at 9 bases. The CDR3 spans 14 residues. With V trimmed by 2 bases and J by 2 bases, 2 bases remained unmatched. Germline V gives CDR1 SGDLS, CDR2 YYNGEE. The CDR3 DNA reads as TGTGCCAGCAGCGTCGGGACTAGCCCCTACGAGCAGTACTTC. It specifies CASSVGTSPYEQYF. The whole variable domain, remainder taken from reference TRBV9 and TRBJ2-7, is DSGVTQTPKHLITATGQRVTLRCSPRSGDLSVYWYQQSLDQGLQFLIQYYNGEERAKGNILERFSAQQFPDLHSELNLSSLELGDSALYFCASSVGTSPYEQYFGPGTRLTVT.

J is TRBJ2-7 and V is TRBV7-3; D perhaps matches TRBD2 (5 bases). Trimming cost V 5 bases and J 0 bases, with 5 bases left between them. Germline-derived CDR1 and CDR2 are SGHTA and FQGTGA. The CDR3 has 12 amino acids. The CDR3 DNA follows: TGTGCCAGCAGCGGACTCTCCTACGAGCAGTACTTC. This sequence encodes CASSGLSYEQYF.

The rearrangement uses TRBV7-2 and TRBJ2-7, with 9 bases identical to TRBD2. The CDR3 loop spans 15 amino acids. With 2 bases clipped from V and 2 bases from J, the junction kept 4 bases outside the gene matches. CDR1 is SGHTA, CDR2 FQGNSA, per germline. CDR3 coding DNA: TGTGCCAGCAGCTTACGGGCGGGAGGGGCCTACGAGCAGTACTTC. Protein product: CASSLRAGGAYEQYF.

For the CDR3, the DNA is TGCAGCGTTGTGGGGAGTTCAACTAATGAAAAACTGTTTTTT. Its protein is CSVVGSSTNEKLFF. V and J are TRBV29-1 and TRBJ1-4; D gene uncertain. Trimming removed 4 bases from V and 0 bases from J, with 9 bases in between. CDR1 SQVTM and CDR2 ANQGSEA come from the germline V gene. The CDR3 is made up of 14 amino acids.

The chain employs TRBV29-1 and TRBJ2-7; possible D gene TRBD2, 6 bases. CDR3 length: 13 residues. Germline CDR1 and CDR2: SQVTM and ANQGSEA. V was pared by 4 bases and J by 2 bases, with 12 bases between. CDR3 sequence reads: CSVVGGSTYEQYF. CDR3 DNA sequence: TGCAGCGTTGTGGGGGGAAGTACCTACGAGCAGTACTTC.

This sequence joins TRBV7-9 and TRBJ2-1; 9 bases fit TRBD2. The germline V gene encodes CDR1 SEHNR and CDR2 FQNEAQ (reference sequence). V lost 2 bases, J lost 7 bases, and 6 bases stayed unmatched. The CDR3 has 15 residues. In nucleotides, the CDR3 is TGTGCCAGCAGCTTACAGGGACTAGCAGGTAATGAGCAGTTCTTC. This translates into CASSLQGLAGNEQFF.

The table lists this clone with a count of one. This chain joins TRBV6-6 and TRBJ1-1; D not certain. V was cut by 0 bases and J by 0 bases, with 2 bases left in between. The germline V gene encodes CDR1 MNHNY and CDR2 SVGAGI (reference sequence). The CDR3 length is 13 residues. CDR3 region: CASSYSVNTEAFF. CDR3 nucleotides: TGTGCCAGCAGTTACTCGGTGAACACTGAAGCTTTCTTT.

This chain uses TRBV2 with TRBJ2-4, with D perhaps TRBD2 (5 bases). V lost 4 bases to trimming and J lost 1 base, with 11 bases between them. This CDR3 has 15 amino acids. Germline CDR1 is SNHLY and CDR2 is FYNNEI. The DNA of the CDR3 is TGTGCCAGCAGTGTACTAGTTCAGGCCAAAAACATTCAGTACTTC. Translating gives CASSVLVQAKNIQYF. The full variable domain, completed using reference TRBV2 and TRBJ2-4, is EPEVTQTPSHQVTQMGQEVILRCVPISNHLYFYWYRQILGQKVEFLVSFYNNEISEKSEIFDDQFSVERPDGSNFTLKIRSTKLEDSAMYFCASSVLVQAKNIQYFGAGTRLSVL.

The gene calls are TRBV20-1 and TRBJ2-1; D might be TRBD2 (6 bases). The V gene lost 7 bases and the J gene lost 5 bases, with 9 bases spanning the gap. CDR1 DFQATT and CDR2 SNEGSKA come from the germline V gene (reference sequence). The CDR3 length is 11 residues. CDR3 in amino acids: CSVRGDNEQFF. In DNA, the CDR3 is TGCAGTGTCCGCGGGGACAATGAGCAGTTCTTC.

The chain employs TRBV7-9 and TRBJ1-5; D call uncertain. CDR1 and CDR2 (germline): SEHNR, FQNEAQ (reference sequence). CDR3 length equals 14 residues. Trimming cost V 5 bases and J 1 base, with 9 bases left between them. As DNA, the CDR3 is TGTGCCAGCAGCATAGGCTTAAGCAATCAGCCCCAGCATTTT. This sequence encodes CASSIGLSNQPQHF. Drawing the rest from reference TRBV7-9 and TRBJ1-5, the complete variable domain is DTGVSQNPRHKITKRGQNVTFRCDPISEHNRLYWYRQTLGQGPEFLTYFQNEAQLEKSRLLSDRFSAERPKGSFSTLEIQRTEQGDSAMYLCASSIGLSNQPQHFGDGTRLSIL.